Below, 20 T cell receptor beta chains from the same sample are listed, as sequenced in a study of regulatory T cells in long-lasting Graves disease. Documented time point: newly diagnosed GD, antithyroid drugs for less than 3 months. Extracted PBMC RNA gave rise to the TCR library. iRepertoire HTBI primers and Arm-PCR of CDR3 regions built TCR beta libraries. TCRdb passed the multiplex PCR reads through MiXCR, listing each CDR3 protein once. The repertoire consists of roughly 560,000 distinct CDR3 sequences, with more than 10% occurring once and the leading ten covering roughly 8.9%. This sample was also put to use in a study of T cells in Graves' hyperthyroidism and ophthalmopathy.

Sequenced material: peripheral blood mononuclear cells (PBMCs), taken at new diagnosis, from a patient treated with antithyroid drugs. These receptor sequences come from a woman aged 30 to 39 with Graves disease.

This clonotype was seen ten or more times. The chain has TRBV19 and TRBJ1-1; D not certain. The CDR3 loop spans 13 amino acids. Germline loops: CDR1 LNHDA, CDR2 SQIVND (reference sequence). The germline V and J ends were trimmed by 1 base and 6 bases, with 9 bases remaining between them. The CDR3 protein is CASSIAWGAEAFF. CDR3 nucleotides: TGTGCCAGTAGTATAGCGTGGGGTGCTGAAGCTTTCTTT.

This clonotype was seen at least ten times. The CDR3 protein is CAWKALGYGYTF. CDR3 nucleotide sequence: TGTGCCTGGAAGGCTCTAGGCTATGGCTACACCTTC. V is TRBV30 and J is TRBJ1-2, with D hard to call. The CDR3 sequence is 12 residues long. The V gene's germline CDR1 is GTSNPN and CDR2 SVGIG (reference sequence). Trimming pared 4 bases from V and 4 bases from J, leaving 10 bases between.

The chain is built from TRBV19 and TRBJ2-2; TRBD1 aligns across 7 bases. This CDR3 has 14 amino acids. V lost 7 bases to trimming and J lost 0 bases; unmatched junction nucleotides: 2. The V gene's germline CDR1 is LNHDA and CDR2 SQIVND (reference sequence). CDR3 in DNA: TGTGCCAGTAAGGGACAGTCGAACACCGGGGAGCTGTTTTTT. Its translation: CASKGQSNTGELFF.

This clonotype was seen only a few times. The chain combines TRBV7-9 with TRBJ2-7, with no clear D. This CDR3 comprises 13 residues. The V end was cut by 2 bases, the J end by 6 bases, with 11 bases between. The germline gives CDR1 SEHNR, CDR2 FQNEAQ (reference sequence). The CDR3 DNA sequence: TGTGCCAGCAGCTTAAGTGACGGGCCCGAGCAGTACTTC. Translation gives CASSLSDGPEQYF. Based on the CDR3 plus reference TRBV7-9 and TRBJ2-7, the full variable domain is DTGVSQNPRHKITKRGQNVTFRCDPISEHNRLYWYRQTLGQGPEFLTYFQNEAQLEKSRLLSDRFSAERPKGSFSTLEIQRTEQGDSAMYLCASSLSDGPEQYFGPGTRLTVT.

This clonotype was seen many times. The CDR3: CASSVGRNSPLHF. The CDR3 DNA is TGTGCCAGCAGCGTAGGGAGGAATTCACCCCTCCACTTT. The chain is built from TRBV9 and TRBJ1-6; D remains ambiguous. V was clipped by 0 bases and J by 7 bases, with 5 bases between them. The CDR3 has 13 residues. Looked up from germline, CDR1 is SGDLS and CDR2 is YYNGEE.

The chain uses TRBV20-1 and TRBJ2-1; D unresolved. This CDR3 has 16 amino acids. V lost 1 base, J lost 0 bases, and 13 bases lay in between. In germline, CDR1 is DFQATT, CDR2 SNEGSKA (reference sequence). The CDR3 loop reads CSARGPRLYSYNEQFF. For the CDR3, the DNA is TGCAGTGCTAGAGGACCCCGACTCTACTCCTACAATGAGCAGTTCTTC.

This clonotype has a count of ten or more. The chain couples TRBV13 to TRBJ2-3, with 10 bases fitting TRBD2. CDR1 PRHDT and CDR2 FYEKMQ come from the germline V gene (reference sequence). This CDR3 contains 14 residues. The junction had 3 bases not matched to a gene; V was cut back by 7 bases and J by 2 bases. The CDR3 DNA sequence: TGTGCCAGCATTGGACTAGCGGACACAGATACGCAGTATTTT. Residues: CASIGLADTDTQYF.

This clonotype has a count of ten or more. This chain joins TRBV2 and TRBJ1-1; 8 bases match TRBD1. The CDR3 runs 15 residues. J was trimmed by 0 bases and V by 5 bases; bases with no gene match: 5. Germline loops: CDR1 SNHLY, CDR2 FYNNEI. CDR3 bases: TGTGCCAGCAGTTATACAGGGGGATTGAACACTGAAGCTTTCTTT. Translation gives CASSYTGGLNTEAFF. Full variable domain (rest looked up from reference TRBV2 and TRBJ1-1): EPEVTQTPSHQVTQMGQEVILRCVPISNHLYFYWYRQILGQKVEFLVSFYNNEISEKSEIFDDQFSVERPDGSNFTLKIRSTKLEDSAMYFCASSYTGGLNTEAFFGQGTRLTVV.

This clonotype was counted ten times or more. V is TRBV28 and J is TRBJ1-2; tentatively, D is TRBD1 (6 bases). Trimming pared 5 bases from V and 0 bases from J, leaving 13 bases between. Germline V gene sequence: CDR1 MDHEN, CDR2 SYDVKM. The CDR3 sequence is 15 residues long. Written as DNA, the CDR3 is TGTGCCAGCAGTGTCCGGGACAAAGCTAACTATGGCTACACCTTC. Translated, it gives CASSVRDKANYGYTF.

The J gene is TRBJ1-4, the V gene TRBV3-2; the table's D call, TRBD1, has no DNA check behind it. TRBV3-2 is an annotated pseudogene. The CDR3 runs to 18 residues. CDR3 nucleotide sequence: TGTGCCAGCAGCCTACCCCTCCGGGGGGCGGCAACTAATGAAAAACTGTTTTTT. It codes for CASSLPLRGAATNEKLFF.

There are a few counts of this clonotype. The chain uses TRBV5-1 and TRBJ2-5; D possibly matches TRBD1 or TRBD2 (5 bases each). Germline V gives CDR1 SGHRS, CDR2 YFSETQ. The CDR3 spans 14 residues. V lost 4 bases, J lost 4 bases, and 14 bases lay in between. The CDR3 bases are TGCGCCAGCAGCCCACTCGGGACGGGAGAGACCCAGTACTTC. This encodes CASSPLGTGETQYF.

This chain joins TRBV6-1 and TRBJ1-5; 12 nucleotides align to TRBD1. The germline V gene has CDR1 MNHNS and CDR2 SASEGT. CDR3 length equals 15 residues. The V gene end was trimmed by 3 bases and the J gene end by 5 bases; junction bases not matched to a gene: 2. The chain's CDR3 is CASSEGQGADQPQHF. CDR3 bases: TGTGCCAGCAGTGAGGGACAGGGGGCCGATCAGCCCCAGCATTTT.

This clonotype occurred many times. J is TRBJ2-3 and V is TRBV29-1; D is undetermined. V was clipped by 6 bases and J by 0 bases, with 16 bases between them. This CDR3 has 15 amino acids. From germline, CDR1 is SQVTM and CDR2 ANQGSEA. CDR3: CSVVPAGSSTDTQYF. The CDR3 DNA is TGCAGCGTAGTCCCCGCCGGGTCTAGCACAGATACGCAGTATTTT.

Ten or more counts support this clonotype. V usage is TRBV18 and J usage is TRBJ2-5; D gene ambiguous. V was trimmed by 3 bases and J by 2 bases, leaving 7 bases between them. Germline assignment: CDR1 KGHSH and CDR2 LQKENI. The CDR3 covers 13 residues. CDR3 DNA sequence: TGTGCCAGCTCACCCTCAAATCAAGAGACCCAGTACTTC. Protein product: CASSPSNQETQYF.

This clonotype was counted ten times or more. CDR3 sequence: CASSVEGQASSYNEQFF. The CDR3 DNA is TGTGCCAGCAGCGTAGAGGGCCAGGCAAGCTCCTACAATGAGCAGTTCTTC. The V gene is TRBV9, the J gene TRBJ2-1; no definite D call. CDR1 and CDR2 from the germline V gene are SGDLS and YYNGEE. The V end lost 0 bases, the J end lost 0 bases, and 13 bases lay between the germline ends. The CDR3 extends over 17 amino acids.

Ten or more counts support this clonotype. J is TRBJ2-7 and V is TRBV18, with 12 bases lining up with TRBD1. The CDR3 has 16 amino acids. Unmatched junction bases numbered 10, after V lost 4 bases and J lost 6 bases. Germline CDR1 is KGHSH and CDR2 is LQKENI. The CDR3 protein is CASSRELGQGASEQYF. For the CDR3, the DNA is TGTGCCAGCTCACGAGAACTGGGACAGGGGGCCTCCGAGCAGTACTTC. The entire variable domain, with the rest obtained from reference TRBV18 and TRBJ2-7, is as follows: NAGVMQNPRHLVRRRGQEARLRCSPMKGHSHVYWYRQLPEEGLKFMVYLQKENIIDESGMPKERFSAEFPKEGPSILRIQQVVRGDSAAYFCASSRELGQGASEQYFGPGTRLTVT.

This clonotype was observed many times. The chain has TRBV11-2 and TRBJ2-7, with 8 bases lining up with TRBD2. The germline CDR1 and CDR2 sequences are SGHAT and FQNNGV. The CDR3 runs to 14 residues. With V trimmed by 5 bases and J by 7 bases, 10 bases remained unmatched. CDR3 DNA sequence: TGTGCCAGCAGCGCGATCCGGACGGGAGGGGAGCAGTACTTC. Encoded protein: CASSAIRTGGEQYF.

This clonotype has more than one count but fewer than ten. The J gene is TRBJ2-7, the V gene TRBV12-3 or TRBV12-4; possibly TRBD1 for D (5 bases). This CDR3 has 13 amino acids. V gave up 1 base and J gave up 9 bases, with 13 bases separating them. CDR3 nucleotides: TGTGCCAGCAGTTTAGTAGGGGATAGCCGGCAGTACTTC. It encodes CASSLVGDSRQYF.

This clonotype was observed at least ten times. CDR3 in amino acids: CASSFLPGQGMGTEAFF. In DNA form, the CDR3 reads TGTGCCAGCAGCTTCCTACCAGGACAGGGGATGGGGACTGAAGCTTTCTTT. The rearrangement uses TRBV11-2 and TRBJ1-1, with TRBD1 matching 9 bases. V lost 3 bases to trimming and J lost 5 bases; unmatched junction nucleotides: 13. CDR1 is SGHAT, CDR2 FQNNGV, per germline. The CDR3 spans 17 residues.

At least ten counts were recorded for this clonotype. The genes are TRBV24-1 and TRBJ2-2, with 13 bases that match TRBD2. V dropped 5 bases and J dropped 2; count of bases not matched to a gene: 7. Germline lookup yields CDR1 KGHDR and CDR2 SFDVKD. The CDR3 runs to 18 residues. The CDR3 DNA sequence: TGTGCCACCAGTGGGACTAGCGGGAGCGGCTCAAACACCGGGGAGCTGTTTTTT. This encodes CATSGTSGSGSNTGELFF.